Each of the 18 T cell receptor beta chains below was sequenced from the same sample in a study of blood T cell repertoires in COVID-19. TCRdb keeps only in-frame clones here, not all; method: immunoSEQ multiplex PCR. Of approximately 120,000 clones detected, 75% to 90% appear once; the ten largest clones hold about 16%. The sample taken for sequencing was peripheral blood. The source is a woman between 45 and 65 years old who had recovered from COVID-19.

The chain recombines TRBV9 with TRBJ2-1; possible D gene TRBD2, 5 bases. Trimming removed 1 base from V and 8 bases from J, with 16 bases in between. Germline V CDR1 and CDR2: SGDLS, YYNGEE. The CDR3 consists of 15 residues. This CDR3 reads CASSVRLGLGDEQFF. Written as DNA, the CDR3 is TGTGCCAGCAGCGTACGCTTAGGCCTCGGGGATGAGCAGTTCTTC.

The chain couples TRBV11-3 to TRBJ1-1; the D gene is possibly TRBD1 (5 bases). Germline CDR1 and CDR2: SGHNT and YENEEA. The germline V and J ends were trimmed by 2 bases and 0 bases, with 7 bases remaining between them. The length of the CDR3 is 14 residues. DNA of the CDR3: TGTGCCAGCAGCTTAATGGGGCTGAACACTGAAGCTTTCTTT. It encodes CASSLMGLNTEAFF.

The genes are TRBV6-2 or TRBV6-3 and TRBJ2-5; a possible D gene is TRBD2 (6 bases). The CDR3 loop spans 13 amino acids. CDR1 MNHEY and CDR2 SVGEGT come from the germline V gene. V was shortened by 5 bases and J by 1 base, with 8 bases between the two germline ends. CDR3 in DNA: TGTGCCAGCAGTCTAGCGCCCCAAGAGACCCAGTACTTC. It specifies CASSLAPQETQYF.

The table lists this clone with a count of one. The V call is TRBV9, the J call TRBJ1-1; the D gene is possibly TRBD1 (5 bases). Germline lookup yields CDR1 SGDLS and CDR2 YYNGEE. The CDR3 length is 14 residues. V was clipped by 4 bases and J by 11 bases, with 21 bases between them. This CDR3 is CASSPYRGPGLAFF. The DNA of the CDR3 is TGTGCCAGCAGCCCTTATCGGGGTCCGGGACTTGCTTTCTTT.

The J gene is TRBJ2-7, the V gene TRBV7-9; D is unresolved. This CDR3 has 17 residues. The V end lost 4 bases, the J end lost 5 bases, and 24 bases lay between the germline ends. Germline CDR1 and CDR2: SEHNR and FQNEAQ (reference sequence). The CDR3 protein is CASSSRRGTVLLHEQYF. In DNA form, the CDR3 reads TGTGCCAGCAGCTCCCGGCGTGGCACAGTACTCTTGCACGAGCAGTACTTC. The entire variable domain, with the rest obtained from reference TRBV7-9 and TRBJ2-7, is as follows: DTGVSQNPRHKITKRGQNVTFRCDPISEHNRLYWYRQTLGQGPEFLTYFQNEAQLEKSRLLSDRFSAERPKGSFSTLEIQRTEQGDSAMYLCASSSRRGTVLLHEQYFGPGTRLTVT.

The chain couples TRBV6-1 to TRBJ1-5, with 7 bases that match TRBD1. Trimming removed 5 bases from V and 1 base from J; junction bases left unmatched: 5. The CDR3 spans 15 residues. In germline, CDR1 is MNHNS, CDR2 SASEGT. The CDR3, as DNA: TGTGCCAGCAGTTCCCAGGGGGAAAGCAATCAGCCCCAGCATTTT. Its protein is CASSSQGESNQPQHF.

The rearrangement links TRBV5-6 to TRBJ1-2; tentatively, D is TRBD1 (6 bases). The germline CDR1 and CDR2 sequences are SGHDT and YYEEEE. Trimming cost V 0 bases and J 6 bases, with 9 bases left between them. The CDR3 runs to 13 residues. In DNA, the CDR3 is TGTGCCAGCAGCTTGGGGGGGCGCGATGGCTACACCTTC. It codes for CASSLGGRDGYTF.

This chain links TRBV5-1 with TRBJ1-2; D unclear. With 1 base removed from V and 4 bases from J, the gap between germline ends came to 8 bases. The CDR3 has 13 amino acids. CDR1 and CDR2 (germline): SGHRS, YFSETQ. In DNA, the CDR3 is TGCGCCAGCAGCTTGACATCCTCCTATGGCTACACCTTC. Translation: CASSLTSSYGYTF.

The rearrangement links TRBV5-1 to TRBJ2-5; a weak D match, TRBD1 (6 bases). Germline V gene sequence: CDR1 SGHRS, CDR2 YFSETQ. The CDR3 consists of 15 residues. V lost 1 base, J lost 3 bases, and 13 bases lay in between. The CDR3 bases are TGCGCCAGCAGCTTGACAGGGTCAGCGAAAGAGACCCAGTACTTC. Protein: CASSLTGSAKETQYF.

The chain uses TRBV3-1 (or the pseudogene TRBV3-2) and TRBJ2-1, with D uncertain. This CDR3 region has 13 residues. CDR1 LGHDT and CDR2 YNNKEL come from the germline V gene (reference sequence). The germline V and J ends were trimmed by 2 bases and 9 bases, with 11 bases remaining between them. The CDR3, as DNA: TGTGCCAGCAGCCAATGTTTGAGATGTGAGCAGTTCTTC. This encodes CASSQCLRCEQFF.

The rearrangement links TRBV9 to TRBJ1-2; D may be TRBD1 (5 bases). This CDR3 region has 17 residues. Germline V gene lookup returns CDR1 SGDLS and CDR2 YYNGEE. The V end lost 4 bases, the J end lost 8 bases, and 27 bases lay between the germline ends. The CDR3 region is CASSRPGLRGLYAGYTF. CDR3 nucleotide sequence: TGTGCCAGCAGCCGGCCGGGACTGAGGGGACTCTATGCCGGCTACACCTTC.

This chain uses TRBV5-4 with TRBJ2-3; D unresolved. V lost 5 bases to trimming and J lost 2 bases, with 6 bases between them. Germline CDR1 and CDR2: SGHNT and YYREEE (reference sequence). CDR3 length equals 12 residues. The CDR3 protein is CASRRITDTQYF. Written as DNA, the CDR3 is TGTGCCAGCAGGCGGATCACAGATACGCAGTATTTT.

The rearrangement joins TRBV15 to TRBJ2-5; a possible D gene is TRBD2 (5 bases). CDR1 is LNHNV and CDR2 is YYDKDF in the germline V gene (reference sequence). The CDR3 has 13 residues. V lost 0 bases and J lost 5, with 7 bases in between. Here the CDR3 reads CATSRDPGETQYF. In DNA, the CDR3 is TGTGCCACCAGCAGAGATCCGGGGGAGACCCAGTACTTC.

J is TRBJ1-6 and V is TRBV7-8; D perhaps matches TRBD1 (6 bases). Germline V gene lookup returns CDR1 SGHVS and CDR2 FQNEAQ. The CDR3 contains 13 residues. V was clipped by 4 bases and J by 11 bases, with 12 bases between them. The CDR3 DNA is TGTGCCAGCAGCTCGCACAGGGCGGCACCCCTCCACTTT. This gives the protein CASSSHRAAPLHF.

This chain links TRBV11-2 with TRBJ2-7; a possible D gene is TRBD1 (7 bases). Germline lookup yields CDR1 SGHAT and CDR2 FQNNGV. V lost 0 bases and J 4 bases, leaving 13 bases between the germline ends. The CDR3 is 15 amino acids. The DNA of the CDR3 is TGTGCCAGCAGCTTAGAGGCGGGACAGTTATACGAGCAGTACTTC. Translating it yields CASSLEAGQLYEQYF.

J is TRBJ1-2 and V is TRBV18, with TRBD1 matching over 7 bases. The CDR3 runs 13 residues. The V gene's germline CDR1 is KGHSH and CDR2 LQKENI. V was clipped by 1 base and J by 8 bases; unmatched bases: 4. The DNA for the CDR3 is TGTGCCAGCTCACCACAGGGGGCGCAGGGCTACACCTTC. This translates into CASSPQGAQGYTF.

This sequence joins TRBV4-1 and TRBJ2-1; 11 bases are a match to TRBD2. The V segment lost 4 bases and the J segment 5 bases; nucleotides outside the gene matches: 7. The CDR3 totals 16 residues. CDR1 MGHRA and CDR2 YSYEKL come from the germline V gene. As DNA, the CDR3 is TGCGCCAGCAGCCTCGTAGCGGGAGGGCTACACAATGAGCAGTTCTTC. It translates to CASSLVAGGLHNEQFF.

The chain couples TRBV7-9 to TRBJ1-2, with D uncertain. V lost 6 bases, J lost 2 bases, and 25 bases lay in between. This CDR3 region has 18 residues. The germline CDR1 and CDR2 sequences are SEHNR and FQNEAQ (reference sequence). CDR3 nucleotide sequence: TGTGCCAGCAGTTCCTCTAGTTCAGGAAGGGAGGGCAACTATGGCTACACCTTC. Protein sequence: CASSSSSSGREGNYGYTF.